This T cell receptor beta chain is drawn from a study of beta chain features in type 1 diabetes. Since all of the isolated RNA was reverse transcribed, expressed TCRB transcripts were what got sequenced. Clones were read by immunoSEQ multiplex PCR, and TCRdb kept only the in-frame ones, dropping some. The profile shows more than 350,000 clones, 9.5% to 12% of them singletons. This clone was counted a few times. Its antigen is not known. The collection from each donor was one heparinised blood draw averaging around 100 mL. Whole-study results and caveats: The naive, central memory and Treg TCRB repertoires looked more alike in patients than they did in healthy donors.

Germline V gene sequence: CDR1 LNHDA, CDR2 SQIVND (reference sequence). The CDR3 length is 13 residues. Trimming removed 4 bases at V and 5 bases at J, with 11 bases between. The receptor's source is a woman younger than 30 in good health. Sequenced: naive CD4+ T cells from blood. The rearrangement links TRBV19 to TRBJ1-1, with D unclear. CDR3 DNA sequence: TGTGCCAGTAGTAAAAGCGGACGAACTGAAGCTTTCTTT. This gives the protein CASSKSGRTEAFF.